Listed here are 26 T cell receptor beta chains from one sample, sequenced in a study of T cells in Graves' hyperthyroidism and ophthalmopathy. The TCR beta CDR3 regions underwent amplification using RNA transcripts as the source. First-round RT-PCR with HTBI primers amplified the TCR CDR3 region. A single record per CDR3 protein comes from TCRdb applying MiXCR to the multiplex PCR reads. The sample contains some 690,000 distinct CDR3 sequences, 17% of which appear only once. Sequenced input: blood. The receptors derive from a man over 45 with Graves' hyperthyroidism.

About this clonotype: This sequence may be a read error, since a much larger clone differs from it by one base. J is TRBJ2-3 and V is TRBV12-3 or TRBV12-4, with no clear D. The length of the CDR3 is 12 residues. V gave up 7 bases and J gave up 3 bases, with 8 bases separating them. CDR3 amino acids: CASIPETDTQYF. CDR3 in DNA: TGTGCCAGCATACCAGAGACAGATACGCAGTATTTT.

This clonotype has only a few counts. The chain's CDR3 is CSASWDAQETQYF. The CDR3 DNA follows: TGCAGTGCAAGCTGGGACGCTCAAGAGACCCAGTACTTC. V is TRBV20-1 and J is TRBJ2-5, with D perhaps being TRBD1 or TRBD2 (5 bases each). V was clipped by 6 bases and J by 2 bases, with 13 bases between them. This CDR3 is 13 amino acids long. CDR1 is DFQATT and CDR2 is SNEGSKA in the germline V gene (reference sequence).

This chain joins TRBV28 and TRBJ1-4, with D uncertain. This CDR3 has 14 residues. The ends were cut back, 3 bases at V and 5 bases at J, with 10 bases in the middle. Germline assignment: CDR1 MDHEN and CDR2 SYDVKM. CDR3 coding DNA: TGTGCCAGCAGTTTGAACAACGTAAATGAAAAACTGTTTTTT. Its protein is CASSLNNVNEKLFF.

This clonotype was seen at least ten times. The V and J genes are TRBV24-1 and TRBJ2-1, with 12 bases matching TRBD2. This CDR3 has 16 residues. CDR1 is KGHDR and CDR2 is SFDVKD in the germline V gene. J lost 8 bases, V lost 4 bases, and 8 bases had no gene match. The CDR3, as DNA: TGTGCCACCAGTGAAGAGACTAGCGGGAGATTCTATGAGCAGTTCTTC. This sequence encodes CATSEETSGRFYEQFF.

A note on this clonotype: A single base separates this from a much larger clone, so it may be a read error. The rearrangement joins TRBV7-2 to TRBJ1-2; TRBD1 agrees at 8 bases. The V segment lost 3 bases and the J segment 4 bases; nucleotides outside the gene matches: 13. The CDR3 runs 17 residues. Looked up from germline, CDR1 is SGHTA and CDR2 is FQGNSA. Here the CDR3 DNA reads TGTGCCAGCAGCTTCGCAGACTTAAGGACAGGGACCTATGGCTACACCTTC. As protein: CASSFADLRTGTYGYTF.

The rearrangement uses TRBV20-1 and TRBJ2-1, with 15 bases that match TRBD2. Germline CDR1 and CDR2: DFQATT and SNEGSKA (reference sequence). The CDR3 is made up of 19 amino acids. With 3 bases clipped from V and 0 bases from J, the junction kept 9 bases outside the gene matches. CDR3 sequence reads: CSASYPGTSGRYSYNEQFF. DNA of the CDR3: TGCAGTGCTAGTTACCCCGGGACTAGCGGGAGGTACTCCTACAATGAGCAGTTCTTC.

This chain uses TRBV29-1 with TRBJ2-5; D gene uncertain. The CDR3 is 11 residues long. The V gene lost 5 bases and the J gene lost 5 bases, with 9 bases spanning the gap. Germline-derived CDR1 and CDR2 are SQVTM and ANQGSEA. CDR3 region: CSVPRAETQYF. The DNA for the CDR3 is TGCAGCGTTCCAAGGGCGGAGACCCAGTACTTC.

This clonotype was detected only once. The genes are TRBV20-1 and TRBJ2-7; 11 bases are a match to TRBD2. With 3 bases clipped from V and 3 bases from J, the junction kept 7 bases outside the gene matches. This CDR3 has 15 residues. In germline, CDR1 is DFQATT, CDR2 SNEGSKA (reference sequence). CDR3: CSASPKTSGVYEQYF. The CDR3 DNA is TGCAGTGCTAGCCCCAAGACTAGCGGGGTCTACGAGCAGTACTTC.

For this clonotype: The junction differs from germline at one of its ends, possibly a read error. The V call is TRBV10-3, the J call TRBJ1-3; D not resolved. This CDR3 is 12 amino acids long. CDR1 is ENHRY, CDR2 SYGVKD, per germline. In nucleotides, the CDR3 is TGTGCCATCAAGAATGCTGGAGACACCATATATTTT. This codes for CAIKNAGDTIYF.

This clonotype was counted a few times. This chain joins TRBV29-1 and TRBJ2-7, with no clear D. Trimming removed 6 bases at V and 0 bases at J, with 9 bases between. This CDR3 region has 12 residues. CDR1 is SQVTM and CDR2 is ANQGSEA in the germline V gene. The CDR3 nucleotides read TGCAGCGTAAGGCTACCCTCCTACGAGCAGTACTTC. It specifies CSVRLPSYEQYF.

This chain uses TRBV20-1 with TRBJ1-5; D is unclear. Germline V gives CDR1 DFQATT, CDR2 SNEGSKA (reference sequence). The CDR3 has 16 amino acids. V lost 0 bases and J 0 bases, leaving 12 bases between the germline ends. This CDR3 is CSARDMGFYSNQPQHF. The CDR3 DNA reads as TGCAGTGCTAGAGATATGGGATTTTATAGCAATCAGCCCCAGCATTTT.

The chain has TRBV29-1 and TRBJ2-4; possible D gene TRBD2, 5 bases. Germline loops: CDR1 SQVTM, CDR2 ANQGSEA. The CDR3 totals 14 residues. Trimming cost V 5 bases and J 5 bases, with 16 bases left between them. DNA of the CDR3: TGCAGCGTTCCTAGCCAAAACGGGGAAAACATTCAGTACTTC. Amino acids: CSVPSQNGENIQYF.

The V call is TRBV5-1, the J call TRBJ2-1; D is undetermined. This CDR3 is 14 amino acids long. V lost 4 bases, J lost 0 bases, and 8 bases lay in between. Per the germline V gene, CDR1 is SGHRS and CDR2 is YFSETQ. Here the CDR3 reads CASSQLGSYNEQFF. The CDR3 nucleotides read TGCGCCAGCAGCCAACTGGGCTCCTACAATGAGCAGTTCTTC. Together with reference TRBV5-1 and TRBJ2-1, the CDR3 gives the full variable domain: KAGVTQTPRYLIKTRGQQVTLSCSPISGHRSVSWYQQTPGQGLQFLFEYFSETQRNKGNFPGRFSGRQFSNSRSEMNVSTLELGDSALYLCASSQLGSYNEQFFGPGTRLTVL.

This clonotype was counted many times. V usage is TRBV27 and J usage is TRBJ2-3; D is ambiguous. Trimming took off 5 bases at V and 2 bases at J, with 8 bases between the two ends. Germline loops: CDR1 MNHEY, CDR2 SMNVEV (reference sequence). The CDR3 is 13 amino acids. The CDR3 region has the DNA TGTGCCAGCAGTCTACTCACCACAGATACGCAGTATTTT. This encodes CASSLLTTDTQYF.

The chain carries TRBV18 and TRBJ1-3; no clear D. Trimming took off 0 bases at V and 0 bases at J, with 3 bases between the two ends. The CDR3 covers 14 residues. CDR1 is KGHSH and CDR2 is LQKENI in the germline V gene. The chain's CDR3 is CASSPPTSGNTIYF. The CDR3 coding sequence is TGTGCCAGCTCACCACCCACCTCTGGAAACACCATATATTTT.

This clonotype was detected many times. This chain links TRBV12-3 or TRBV12-4 with TRBJ1-5; possibly TRBD1 for D (6 bases). The CDR3 sequence is 14 residues long. The V end lost 4 bases, the J end lost 2 bases, and 9 bases lay between the germline ends. The CDR3: CASSYRVGNQPQHF. CDR3 in DNA: TGTGCCAGCAGTTACAGGGTTGGCAATCAGCCCCAGCATTTT.

This clonotype was counted ten times or more. V and J are TRBV11-2 and TRBJ2-3; TRBD2 is a possible D gene (6 bases). The CDR3 sequence is 16 residues long. Looked up from germline, CDR1 is SGHAT and CDR2 is FQNNGV. V shed 6 bases and J shed 3 bases, with 19 bases lying between them. This CDR3 is CASRTRAAGRTDTQYF. The CDR3 nucleotides are TGTGCCAGCAGAACAAGGGCTGCGGGACGGACAGATACGCAGTATTTT.

The V call is TRBV10-3, the J call TRBJ2-7, with 9 bases identical to TRBD2. The CDR3 extends over 14 amino acids. Trimming took 0 bases from V and 5 from J; bases not matched to a gene: 2. Germline CDR1 reads ENHRY; CDR2 reads SYGVKD. The CDR3 region is CAISESQREDEQYF. The CDR3 DNA sequence: TGTGCCATCAGTGAGTCCCAGCGGGAGGACGAGCAGTACTTC.

This chain connects TRBV19 to TRBJ2-3, with unresolved D. The CDR3 runs to 15 residues. Per germline, CDR1 LNHDA and CDR2 SQIVND (reference sequence). V lost 8 bases to trimming and J lost 0 bases, with 15 bases between them. The CDR3 reads CASRPFARSTDTQYF. The CDR3 DNA is TGTGCCAGTCGCCCCTTTGCGCGGAGCACAGATACGCAGTATTTT.

In this sample, this clonotype turned up many times. This sequence joins TRBV6-1 and TRBJ2-7, with 8 positions matching TRBD1. Trimming removed 5 bases from V and 4 bases from J; junction bases left unmatched: 7. The CDR3 contains 14 residues. The germline V gene has CDR1 MNHNS and CDR2 SASEGT. CDR3 DNA: TGTGCCAGCAGTTATTCGGGACAGGAATACGAGCAGTACTTC. This translates into CASSYSGQEYEQYF.

This clonotype occurred many times. The chain recombines TRBV11-2 with TRBJ1-2; no reliable D call. Trimming shortened V by 1 base and J by 3 bases, and 9 bases separated the two germline ends. The CDR3 sequence is 14 residues long. Germline lookup yields CDR1 SGHAT and CDR2 FQNNGV. CDR3 coding DNA: TGTGCCAGCAGCTTAGGTGGCGGTGACTATGGCTACACCTTC. Residues: CASSLGGGDYGYTF.

This clonotype turned up a few times. CDR3 DNA sequence: TGCGCCAGCAGCCAATCCGGGACAGGGGCCCACGAGCAGTACTTC. It codes for CASSQSGTGAHEQYF. V usage is TRBV4-1 and J usage is TRBJ2-7; 10 bases align to TRBD1. V dropped 2 bases and J dropped 5; count of bases not matched to a gene: 6. Germline CDR1 is MGHRA and CDR2 is YSYEKL. This CDR3 has 15 amino acids.

This clonotype has at least ten counts. One end of the junction fails to match germline, which may point to a read error. This sequence joins TRBV12-3 or TRBV12-4 and TRBJ2-2, with D possibly matching TRBD1 (7 bases). The CDR3 is 12 amino acids. DNA for the CDR3: TGTGCCAGCAGTTTGGGGCAGGGGGGGCTGTTTTTT. Translating gives CASSLGQGGLFF.

This clonotype was detected ten times or more. The gene calls are TRBV12-3 or TRBV12-4 and TRBJ1-4; weak D call: TRBD1 (6 bases). The ends were cut back, 3 bases at V and 6 bases at J, with 14 bases in the middle. This CDR3 has 15 residues. Here the CDR3 reads CASSLGQGIDEKLFF. The CDR3 DNA sequence: TGTGCCAGCAGTTTGGGGCAGGGGATAGATGAAAAACTGTTTTTT.

There are many counts of this clonotype. The chain is built from TRBV3-1 and TRBJ2-7, with TRBD2 matching over 7 bases. The germline gives CDR1 LGHDT, CDR2 YNNKEL (reference sequence). V shed 1 base and J 3 bases; nucleotides not matched to a gene: 3. The CDR3 spans 14 residues. The CDR3 sequence: CASSQGEGSYEQYF. The CDR3 nucleotides are TGTGCCAGCAGCCAAGGGGAGGGTAGCTACGAGCAGTACTTC.

This clonotype was detected ten times or more. The rearrangement links TRBV20-1 to TRBJ2-5; TRBD2 aligns across 12 bases. From germline, CDR1 is DFQATT and CDR2 SNEGSKA (reference sequence). After removal of 7 bases from V and 4 bases from J, the junction contained 4 bases not matched to a gene. This CDR3 comprises 13 residues. CDR3 in DNA: TGCAGTGGGAGACTAGCGGGAGCAGAGACCCAGTACTTC. It codes for CSGRLAGAETQYF.